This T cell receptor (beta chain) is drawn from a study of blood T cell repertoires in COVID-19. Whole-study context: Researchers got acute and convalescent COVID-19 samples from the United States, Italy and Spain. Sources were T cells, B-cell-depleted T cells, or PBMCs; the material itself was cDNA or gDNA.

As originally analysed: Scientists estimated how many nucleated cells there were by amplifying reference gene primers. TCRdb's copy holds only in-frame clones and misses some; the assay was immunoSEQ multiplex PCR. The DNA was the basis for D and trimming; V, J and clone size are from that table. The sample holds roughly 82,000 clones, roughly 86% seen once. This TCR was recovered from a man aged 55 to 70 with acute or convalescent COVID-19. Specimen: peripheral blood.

CDR3 region: CASSPGTANTEAFF. CDR3 nucleotide sequence: TGCGCCAGCAGCCCGGGGACAGCCAACACTGAAGCTTTCTTT. The rearrangement uses TRBV5-1 and TRBJ1-1; 7 positions match TRBD1. Germline V gives CDR1 SGHRS, CDR2 YFSETQ. The CDR3 runs to 14 residues. V lost 4 bases, J lost 2 bases, and 5 bases stayed unmatched.